This entry is about one T cell receptor beta chain. The participants were between roughly 18 and 89 years old and came from some 23 US areas. The junction had 2 bases not matched to a gene; V was cut back by 5 bases and J by 2 bases. CDR1 and CDR2 from the germline V gene are MDHEN and SYDVKM. The CDR3 contains 14 residues. This sample is drawn from a study of blood T cell repertoires in COVID-19. Original processing methods: Counts of nucleated cells, estimated from reference gene primer amplification, were obtained. Profiled with immunoSEQ multiplex PCR; TCRdb holds only in-frame clones, not every one. V and J calls and clone size are as listed in that table; D and trimming were resolved from the DNA. This table holds about 160,000 clones, less than 90% found once.

The specimen was PBMCs or T cells enriched from blood (not recorded which). The rearrangement uses TRBV28 and TRBJ2-1; 8 nucleotides line up with TRBD1. The TCR sequence derives from a woman between 45 and 65 years old who had recovered from COVID-19. The CDR3 here is CASSTGGAYNEQFF. The CDR3 DNA is TGTGCCAGCAGTACAGGGGGAGCCTACAATGAGCAGTTCTTC.